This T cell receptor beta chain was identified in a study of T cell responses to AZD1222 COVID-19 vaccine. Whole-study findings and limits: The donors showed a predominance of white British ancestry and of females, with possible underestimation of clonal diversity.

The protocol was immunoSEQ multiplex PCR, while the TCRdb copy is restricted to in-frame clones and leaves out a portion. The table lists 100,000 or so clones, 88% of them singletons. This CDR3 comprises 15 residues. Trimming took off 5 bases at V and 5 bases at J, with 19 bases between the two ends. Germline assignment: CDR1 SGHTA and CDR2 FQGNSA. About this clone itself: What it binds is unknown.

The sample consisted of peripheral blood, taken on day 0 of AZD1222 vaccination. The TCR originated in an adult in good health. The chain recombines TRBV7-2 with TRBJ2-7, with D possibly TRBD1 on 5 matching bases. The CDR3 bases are TGTGCCAGCAGCCTTTCCCAGGGCTTTGGGAACGAGCAGTACTTC. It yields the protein CASSLSQGFGNEQYF. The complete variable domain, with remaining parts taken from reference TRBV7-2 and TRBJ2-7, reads GAGVSQSPSNKVTEKGKDVELRCDPISGHTALYWYRQSLGQGLEFLIYFQGNSAPDKSGLPSDRFSAERTGGSVSTLTIQRTQQEDSAVYLCASSLSQGFGNEQYFGPGTRLTVT.